These T cell receptor beta chains were read from a single sample in a study of shared clonotypes between healthy human individuals. Produced via immunoSEQ multiplex PCR; TCRdb's table is partial and in-frame only. The sample records about 480,000 clones, 75% to 80% being singletons. Sequencing used PBMCs. The receptors derive from a woman aged 40 to 50 in good health. Some clones in this sample may be carry-over from other donors' samples. Each CDR3 is given with its conserved first and last residue. The order of the fields is D gene, J gene, CDR3 length, V gene, clone size, CDR3 protein, CDR3 DNA. The D gene is left open where the match is weak. Not all rows give a size; the values are once, few, many and, for expanded clones, a class.

d_gene: TRBD2
j_gene: TRBJ2-3
len: 17
v_gene: TRBV13
abundance: many
CDR3aa: CASSLGLAGGPTDTQYF
CDR3nt: TGTGCCAGCAGCCTTGGACTAGCGGGAGGGCCGACAGATACGCAGTATTTT

d_gene: -
j_gene: TRBJ1-5
len: 14
v_gene: TRBV5-6
abundance: -
CDR3aa: CASSLGGSPQPQHF
CDR3nt: TGTGCCAGCAGCTTGGGGGGGTCCCCTCAGCCCCAGCATTTT

d_gene: -
j_gene: TRBJ2-5
len: 13
v_gene: TRBV7-9
abundance: -
CDR3aa: CASSLVPQETQYF
CDR3nt: TGTGCCAGCAGCTTAGTGCCACAAGAGACCCAGTACTTC

d_gene: TRBD2
j_gene: TRBJ2-1
len: 15
v_gene: TRBV19
abundance: -
CDR3aa: CASTPAGGIYNEQFF
CDR3nt: TGTGCCAGTACCCCAGCGGGAGGGATCTACAATGAGCAGTTCTTC

d_gene: TRBD2
j_gene: TRBJ2-1
len: 13
v_gene: TRBV10-2
abundance: few
CDR3aa: CASSGTTSGQQFF
CDR3nt: TGCGCCAGCAGTGGGACGACTAGCGGTCAGCAGTTCTTC

d_gene: TRBD2
j_gene: TRBJ2-7
len: 13
v_gene: TRBV6-6
abundance: -
CDR3aa: CASSTGTTVEQYF
CDR3nt: TGTGCCAGCAGTACCGGGACTACGGTCGAGCAGTACTTC

d_gene: -
j_gene: TRBJ2-7
len: 15
v_gene: TRBV4-1
abundance: -
CDR3aa: CASSRPGESSYEQYF
CDR3nt: TGCGCCAGCAGCCGCCCCGGCGAGAGCTCCTACGAGCAGTACTTC

d_gene: TRBD2
j_gene: TRBJ2-7
len: 16
v_gene: TRBV28
abundance: -
CDR3aa: CASSLWTSGTSYEQYF
CDR3nt: TGTGCCAGCAGTTTATGGACTAGCGGGACATCCTACGAGCAGTACTTC

d_gene: -
j_gene: TRBJ2-1
len: 12
v_gene: TRBV28
abundance: -
CDR3aa: CASTTPRDEQFF
CDR3nt: TGTGCCAGCACCACCCCCCGGGACGAGCAGTTCTTC

d_gene: -
j_gene: TRBJ2-2
len: 14
v_gene: TRBV7-7
abundance: -
CDR3aa: CASSLGAGTGELFF
CDR3nt: TGTGCCAGCAGCTTAGGCGCCGGCACCGGGGAGCTGTTTTTT

d_gene: -
j_gene: TRBJ1-2
len: 14
v_gene: TRBV5-1
abundance: -
CDR3aa: CASSPPGANYGYTF
CDR3nt: TGCGCCAGCAGTCCCCCGGGGGCCAACTATGGCTACACCTTC

d_gene: -
j_gene: TRBJ2-5
len: 12
v_gene: TRBV18
abundance: -
CDR3aa: CASRDLEETQYF
CDR3nt: TGTGCCAGCCGGGATCTGGAAGAGACCCAGTACTTC

d_gene: TRBD1
j_gene: TRBJ1-4
len: 13
v_gene: TRBV30
abundance: -
CDR3aa: CAWQGEVYEKLFF
CDR3nt: TGTGCCTGGCAGGGGGAGGTCTATGAAAAACTGTTTTTT

d_gene: -
j_gene: TRBJ2-5
len: 14
v_gene: TRBV5-4
abundance: -
CDR3aa: CASSLDQHQETQYF
CDR3nt: TGTGCCAGCAGCTTGGATCAGCACCAAGAGACCCAGTACTTC

d_gene: -
j_gene: TRBJ1-5
len: 15
v_gene: TRBV5-6
abundance: few
CDR3aa: CASSLESYSNQPQHF
CDR3nt: TGTGCCAGCAGCTTGGAGAGTTATAGCAATCAGCCCCAGCATTTT

d_gene: TRBD1
j_gene: TRBJ1-2
len: 14
v_gene: TRBV5-4
abundance: -
CDR3aa: CASSWEATGEGYTF
CDR3nt: TGTGCCAGCAGCTGGGAAGCGACAGGGGAGGGCTACACCTTC

d_gene: -
j_gene: TRBJ1-1
len: 17
v_gene: TRBV15
abundance: -
CDR3aa: CATSRDRPVNLNTEAFF
CDR3nt: TGTGCCACCAGCAGAGATAGGCCAGTTAACTTGAACACTGAAGCTTTCTTT

d_gene: -
j_gene: TRBJ2-1
len: 15
v_gene: TRBV19
abundance: -
CDR3aa: CASSTGHLLNNEQFF
CDR3nt: TGTGCCAGTAGTACCGGACACCTTTTAAACAATGAGCAGTTCTTC

d_gene: -
j_gene: TRBJ2-5
len: 13
v_gene: TRBV7-9
abundance: -
CDR3aa: CASSLMSIETQYF
CDR3nt: TGTGCCAGCAGCTTGATGTCAATAGAGACCCAGTACTTC

d_gene: -
j_gene: TRBJ2-7
len: 19
v_gene: TRBV12-5
abundance: few
CDR3aa: CASGLVPFARGPGYYEQYF
CDR3nt: TGTGCTAGTGGTTTGGTACCCTTCGCCCGCGGTCCCGGATACTACGAGCAGTACTTC

d_gene: -
j_gene: TRBJ1-2
len: 13
v_gene: TRBV10-3
abundance: once
CDR3aa: CAISIQGNYGYTF
CDR3nt: TGTGCCATCAGTATACAGGGAAACTATGGCTACACCTTC

d_gene: TRBD1
j_gene: TRBJ1-1
len: 11
v_gene: TRBV28
abundance: -
CDR3aa: CASKSPGGAFF
CDR3nt: TGTGCCAGCAAGAGCCCAGGGGGAGCTTTCTTT

d_gene: -
j_gene: TRBJ2-7
len: 15
v_gene: TRBV5-1
abundance: once
CDR3aa: CASSPRSGGQDEQYF
CDR3nt: TGCGCCAGCAGCCCGAGGTCCGGGGGCCAGGACGAGCAGTACTTC

d_gene: TRBD1
j_gene: TRBJ1-2
len: 15
v_gene: TRBV15
abundance: -
CDR3aa: CATSREAGGNYGYTF
CDR3nt: TGTGCCACCAGCAGGGAGGCAGGGGGCAACTATGGCTACACCTTC

d_gene: TRBD2
j_gene: TRBJ2-1
len: 14
v_gene: TRBV9
abundance: -
CDR3aa: CASSVLAGGGEQFF
CDR3nt: TGTGCCAGCAGCGTACTAGCGGGAGGGGGTGAGCAGTTCTTC

d_gene: -
j_gene: TRBJ1-6
len: 17
v_gene: TRBV5-4
abundance: -
CDR3aa: CASSRGLGYGPNSPLHF
CDR3nt: TGTGCCAGCAGCCGGGGGCTTGGGTACGGACCAAATTCACCCCTCCACTTT

d_gene: -
j_gene: TRBJ2-2
len: 14
v_gene: TRBV13
abundance: -
CDR3aa: CASRPGAHTGELFF
CDR3nt: TGTGCCAGCAGACCAGGGGCGCACACCGGGGAGCTGTTTTTT

d_gene: TRBD2
j_gene: TRBJ2-1
len: 17
v_gene: TRBV5-1
abundance: once
CDR3aa: CASSLTPLAGVRNEQFF
CDR3nt: TGCGCCAGCAGCCTGACCCCTTTAGCGGGAGTTAGGAATGAGCAGTTCTTC

d_gene: -
j_gene: TRBJ2-5
len: 17
v_gene: TRBV27
abundance: -
CDR3aa: CASRKTWAEGLQETQYF
CDR3nt: TGTGCCAGCAGAAAAACCTGGGCCGAGGGGCTCCAAGAGACCCAGTACTTC

d_gene: TRBD1
j_gene: TRBJ2-7
len: 15
v_gene: TRBV7-2
abundance: -
CDR3aa: CASSFSTGSAYEQYF
CDR3nt: TGTGCCAGCAGCTTTTCGACAGGGAGTGCCTACGAGCAGTACTTC

d_gene: TRBD1
j_gene: TRBJ2-2
len: 15
v_gene: TRBV5-5
abundance: few
CDR3aa: CASSRGQGSTGELFF
CDR3nt: TGTGCCAGCAGCCGTGGACAGGGTAGTACCGGGGAGCTGTTTTTT

d_gene: -
j_gene: TRBJ2-7
len: 13
v_gene: TRBV14
abundance: -
CDR3aa: CASSQDLGREQYF
CDR3nt: TGTGCCAGCAGCCAAGATCTGGGCCGCGAGCAGTACTTC

d_gene: TRBD1
j_gene: TRBJ2-7
len: 16
v_gene: TRBV7-9
abundance: -
CDR3aa: CASSLDRGLLSYEQYF
CDR3nt: TGTGCCAGCAGCTTGGACAGGGGCCTCCTCTCCTACGAGCAGTACTTC

d_gene: -
j_gene: TRBJ2-7
len: 12
v_gene: TRBV6-1
abundance: -
CDR3aa: CASIGRSYEQYF
CDR3nt: TGTGCCAGCATCGGTAGATCCTACGAGCAGTACTTC

d_gene: -
j_gene: TRBJ2-2
len: 14
v_gene: TRBV29-1
abundance: many
CDR3aa: CSGLVGLNTGELFF
CDR3nt: TGCAGCGGGTTGGTGGGTCTCAACACCGGGGAGCTGTTTTTT

d_gene: TRBD1
j_gene: TRBJ2-1
len: 15
v_gene: TRBV9
abundance: -
CDR3aa: CASSVHGTGGHEQFF
CDR3nt: TGTGCCAGCAGCGTCCACGGGACAGGGGGTCATGAGCAGTTCTTC

d_gene: -
j_gene: TRBJ1-4
len: 14
v_gene: TRBV6-5
abundance: many
CDR3aa: CASSSREAPGKLFF
CDR3nt: TGTGCCAGCAGTTCCCGGGAGGCCCCCGGAAAACTGTTTTTT

d_gene: -
j_gene: TRBJ1-1
len: 13
v_gene: TRBV6-1
abundance: -
CDR3aa: CASSGRGDTEAFF
CDR3nt: TGTGCCAGCAGCGGACGCGGGGACACTGAAGCTTTCTTT

d_gene: TRBD2
j_gene: TRBJ2-1
len: 16
v_gene: TRBV18
abundance: -
CDR3aa: CASSPASGSSYNEQFF
CDR3nt: TGTGCCAGCTCACCCGCGAGCGGGAGTAGTTACAATGAGCAGTTCTTC

d_gene: -
j_gene: TRBJ1-2
len: 14
v_gene: TRBV7-2
abundance: -
CDR3aa: CASSFDKSVGGYTF
CDR3nt: TGTGCCAGCAGCTTTGATAAGTCTGTTGGTGGCTACACCTTC

d_gene: -
j_gene: TRBJ2-6
len: 12
v_gene: TRBV30
abundance: once
CDR3aa: CAWSAGANVLTF
CDR3nt: TGTGCCTGGAGTGCTGGGGCCAACGTCCTGACTTTC

d_gene: -
j_gene: TRBJ1-1
len: 13
v_gene: TRBV29-1
abundance: -
CDR3aa: CSVRTGTHTEAFF
CDR3nt: TGCAGCGTCAGAACCGGGACACACACTGAAGCTTTCTTT

d_gene: -
j_gene: TRBJ2-3
len: 13
v_gene: TRBV6-5
abundance: -
CDR3aa: CASSSGSTDTQYF
CDR3nt: TGTGCCAGCAGTTCCGGCAGTACAGATACGCAGTATTTT

d_gene: TRBD1
j_gene: TRBJ1-5
len: 19
v_gene: TRBV15
abundance: -
CDR3aa: CATSRVSNRGTDSNQPQHF
CDR3nt: TGTGCCACCAGCAGAGTAAGTAACAGGGGTACCGATAGCAATCAGCCCCAGCATTTT

d_gene: TRBD1
j_gene: TRBJ1-5
len: 15
v_gene: TRBV2
abundance: -
CDR3aa: CASSKQGAFDQPQHF
CDR3nt: TGTGCCAGCAGCAAACAGGGGGCGTTCGATCAGCCCCAGCATTTT

d_gene: TRBD2
j_gene: TRBJ2-5
len: 15
v_gene: TRBV28
abundance: once
CDR3aa: CASSPAAGGTETQYF
CDR3nt: TGTGCCAGCAGTCCGGCAGCGGGAGGGACGGAGACCCAGTACTTC

d_gene: TRBD2
j_gene: TRBJ2-1
len: 16
v_gene: TRBV9
abundance: -
CDR3aa: CASSDQSGRAYNEQFF
CDR3nt: TGTGCCAGCAGCGATCAAAGCGGGAGAGCCTACAATGAGCAGTTCTTC

d_gene: TRBD1
j_gene: TRBJ2-3
len: 15
v_gene: TRBV7-9
abundance: -
CDR3aa: CASSLGQGVTDTQYF
CDR3nt: TGTGCCAGCAGCTTGGGACAGGGGGTAACAGATACGCAGTATTTT

d_gene: -
j_gene: TRBJ2-2
len: 13
v_gene: TRBV27
abundance: -
CDR3aa: CASSLWYIGELFF
CDR3nt: TGTGCCAGCAGTTTATGGTATATCGGGGAGCTGTTTTTT

d_gene: TRBD2
j_gene: TRBJ2-7
len: 15
v_gene: TRBV19
abundance: -
CDR3aa: CASSRLAGGPNEQYF
CDR3nt: TGTGCCAGTAGCCGACTAGCGGGAGGGCCAAACGAGCAGTACTTC

d_gene: TRBD1
j_gene: TRBJ2-2
len: 16
v_gene: TRBV18
abundance: -
CDR3aa: CASSPQGATNTGELFF
CDR3nt: TGTGCCAGCTCACCACAGGGGGCGACGAACACCGGGGAGCTGTTTTTT

d_gene: TRBD1
j_gene: TRBJ1-2
len: 13
v_gene: TRBV5-1
abundance: -
CDR3aa: CASSLTGENGYTF
CDR3nt: TGCGCCAGCAGCTTGACAGGGGAAAATGGCTACACCTTC

d_gene: TRBD1
j_gene: TRBJ1-2
len: 14
v_gene: TRBV7-9
abundance: many
CDR3aa: CASSTSDRAYGYTF
CDR3nt: TGTGCCAGCAGCACCTCCGACAGGGCCTATGGCTACACCTTC

d_gene: -
j_gene: TRBJ1-2
len: 13
v_gene: TRBV12-5
abundance: -
CDR3aa: CASARGLNYGYTF
CDR3nt: TGTGCTAGTGCCCGAGGGCTTAACTATGGCTACACCTTC

d_gene: TRBD1
j_gene: TRBJ2-7
len: 14
v_gene: TRBV5-5
abundance: -
CDR3aa: CASSSGQGSYEQYF
CDR3nt: TGTGCCAGCAGCTCGGGACAGGGAAGTTACGAGCAGTACTTC

d_gene: -
j_gene: TRBJ1-5
len: 17
v_gene: TRBV7-2
abundance: -
CDR3aa: CASSPGEGLLGNQPQHF
CDR3nt: TGTGCCAGCAGCCCTGGTGAGGGGCTTCTGGGCAATCAGCCCCAGCATTTT

d_gene: TRBD1
j_gene: TRBJ1-2
len: 15
v_gene: TRBV7-2
abundance: -
CDR3aa: CASSAQAGTGDGYTF
CDR3nt: TGTGCCAGCAGCGCCCAAGCCGGGACAGGGGATGGCTACACCTTC

d_gene: -
j_gene: TRBJ1-3
len: 16
v_gene: TRBV5-1
abundance: once
CDR3aa: CASRPRQGTSGNTIYF
CDR3nt: TGCGCCAGCAGACCGAGGCAGGGAACCTCTGGAAACACCATATATTTT

d_gene: -
j_gene: TRBJ2-1
len: 13
v_gene: TRBV11-3
abundance: -
CDR3aa: CASSFRLYNEQFF
CDR3nt: TGTGCCAGCAGCTTCAGACTTTACAATGAGCAGTTCTTC

d_gene: -
j_gene: TRBJ2-3
len: 16
v_gene: TRBV7-7
abundance: few
CDR3aa: CASSLSPGGNTDTQYF
CDR3nt: TGTGCCAGCAGCTTATCCCCCGGCGGGAACACAGATACGCAGTATTTT